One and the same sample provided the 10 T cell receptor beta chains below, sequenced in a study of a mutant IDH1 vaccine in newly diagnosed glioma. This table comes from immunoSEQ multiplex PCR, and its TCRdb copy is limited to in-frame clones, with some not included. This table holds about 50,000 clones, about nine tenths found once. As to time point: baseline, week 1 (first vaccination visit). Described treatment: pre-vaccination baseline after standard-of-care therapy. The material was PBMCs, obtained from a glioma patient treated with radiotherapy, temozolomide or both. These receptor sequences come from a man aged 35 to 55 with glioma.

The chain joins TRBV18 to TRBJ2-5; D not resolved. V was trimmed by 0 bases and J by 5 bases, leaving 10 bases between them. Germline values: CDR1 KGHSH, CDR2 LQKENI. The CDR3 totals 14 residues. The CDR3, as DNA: TGTGCCAGCTCACCACCATCGATCCGGGAGACCCAGTACTTC. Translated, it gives CASSPPSIRETQYF.

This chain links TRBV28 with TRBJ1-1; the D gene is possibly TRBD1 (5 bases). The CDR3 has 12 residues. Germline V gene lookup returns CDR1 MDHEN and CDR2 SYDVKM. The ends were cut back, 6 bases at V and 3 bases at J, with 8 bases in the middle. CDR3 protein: CASRAGYTEAFF. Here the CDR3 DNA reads TGTGCCAGCAGAGCAGGGTACACTGAAGCTTTCTTT.

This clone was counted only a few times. CDR3 amino acids: CASIWGSATEAFF. In DNA, the CDR3 is TGTGCCAGCATCTGGGGTAGTGCCACTGAAGCTTTCTTT. The chain has TRBV6-9 and TRBJ1-1, with D unclear. Per the germline V gene, CDR1 is MNHGY and CDR2 is SVAAGI. With 7 bases removed from V and 4 bases from J, the gap between germline ends came to 13 bases. CDR3 length: 13 amino acids.

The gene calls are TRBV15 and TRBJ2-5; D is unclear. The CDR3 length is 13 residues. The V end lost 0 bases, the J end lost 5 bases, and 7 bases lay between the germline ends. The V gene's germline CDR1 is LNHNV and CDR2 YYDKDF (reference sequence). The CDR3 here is CATSRDIGETQYF. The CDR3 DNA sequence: TGTGCCACCAGCAGAGATATCGGGGAGACCCAGTACTTC.

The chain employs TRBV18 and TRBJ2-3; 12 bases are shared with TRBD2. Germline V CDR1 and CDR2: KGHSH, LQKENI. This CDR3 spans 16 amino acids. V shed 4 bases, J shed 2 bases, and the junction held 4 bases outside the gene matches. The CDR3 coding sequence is TGTGCCAGCTCACGCTCTAGCGGGAGGGCCACAGATACGCAGTATTTT. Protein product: CASSRSSGRATDTQYF.

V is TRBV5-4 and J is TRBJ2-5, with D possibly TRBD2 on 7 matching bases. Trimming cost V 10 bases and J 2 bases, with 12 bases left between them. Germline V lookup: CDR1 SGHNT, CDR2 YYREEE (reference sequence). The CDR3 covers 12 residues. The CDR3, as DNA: TGTGCCGGCGGGGGCGCACAAGAGACCCAGTACTTC. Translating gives CAGGGAQETQYF.

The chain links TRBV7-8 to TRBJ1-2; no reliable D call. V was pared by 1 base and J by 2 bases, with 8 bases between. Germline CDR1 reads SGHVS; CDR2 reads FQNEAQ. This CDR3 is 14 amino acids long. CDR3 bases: TGTGCCAGCAGCTTAGGATTGGAAAACTATGGCTACACCTTC. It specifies CASSLGLENYGYTF.

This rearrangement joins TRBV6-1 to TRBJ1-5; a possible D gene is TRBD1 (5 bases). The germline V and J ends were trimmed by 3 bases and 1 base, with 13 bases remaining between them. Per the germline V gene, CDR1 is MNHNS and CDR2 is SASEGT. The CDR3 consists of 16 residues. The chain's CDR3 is CASSDLGPLSNQPQHF. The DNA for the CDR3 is TGTGCCAGCAGTGATTTGGGACCCTTGAGCAATCAGCCCCAGCATTTT.

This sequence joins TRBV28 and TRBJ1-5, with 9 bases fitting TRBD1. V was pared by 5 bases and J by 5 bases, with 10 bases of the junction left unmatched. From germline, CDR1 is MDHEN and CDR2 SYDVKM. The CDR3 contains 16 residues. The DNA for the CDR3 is TGTGCCAGCAGTATAATCCCGGGACAGGGCCATCAGCCCCAGCATTTT. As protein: CASSIIPGQGHQPQHF.

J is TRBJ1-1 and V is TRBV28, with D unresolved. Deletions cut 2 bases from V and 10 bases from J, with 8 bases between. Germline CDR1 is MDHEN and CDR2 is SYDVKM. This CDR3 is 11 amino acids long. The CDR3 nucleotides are TGTGCCAGCAGTTTAAGTCGTGGAGCTTTCTTT. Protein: CASSLSRGAFF.